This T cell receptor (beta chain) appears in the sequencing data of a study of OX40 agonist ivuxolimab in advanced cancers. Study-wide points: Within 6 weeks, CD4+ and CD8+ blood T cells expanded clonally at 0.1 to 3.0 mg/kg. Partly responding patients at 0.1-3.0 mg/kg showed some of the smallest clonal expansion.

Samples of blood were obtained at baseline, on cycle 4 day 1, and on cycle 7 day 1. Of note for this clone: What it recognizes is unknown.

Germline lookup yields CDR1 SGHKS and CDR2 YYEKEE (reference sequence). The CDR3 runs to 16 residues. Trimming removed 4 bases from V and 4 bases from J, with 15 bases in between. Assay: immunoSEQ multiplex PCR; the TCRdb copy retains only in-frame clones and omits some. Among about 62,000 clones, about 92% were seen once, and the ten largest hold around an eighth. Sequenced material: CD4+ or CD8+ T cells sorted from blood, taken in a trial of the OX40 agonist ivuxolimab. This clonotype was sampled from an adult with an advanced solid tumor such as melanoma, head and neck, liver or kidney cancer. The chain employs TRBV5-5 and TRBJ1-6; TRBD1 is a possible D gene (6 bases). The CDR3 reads CASSRSDSHYNSPLHF. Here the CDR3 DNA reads TGTGCCAGCAGCCGTTCGGACAGCCATTATAATTCACCCCTCCACTTT.